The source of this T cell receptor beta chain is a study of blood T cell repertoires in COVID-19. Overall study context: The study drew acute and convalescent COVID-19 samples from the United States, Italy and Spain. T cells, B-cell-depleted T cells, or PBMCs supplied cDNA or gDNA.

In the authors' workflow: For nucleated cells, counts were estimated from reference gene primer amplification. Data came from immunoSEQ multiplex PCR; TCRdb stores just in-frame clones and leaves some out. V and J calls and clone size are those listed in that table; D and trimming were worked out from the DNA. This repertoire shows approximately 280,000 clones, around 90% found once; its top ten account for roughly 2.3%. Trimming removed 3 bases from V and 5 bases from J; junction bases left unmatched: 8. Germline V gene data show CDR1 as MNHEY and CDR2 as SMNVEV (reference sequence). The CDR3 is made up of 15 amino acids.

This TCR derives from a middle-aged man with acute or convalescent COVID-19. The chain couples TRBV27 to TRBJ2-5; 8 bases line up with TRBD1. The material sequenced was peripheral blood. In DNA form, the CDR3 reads TGTGCCAGCAGTTTCAGGGCAGGGGGCTTGGAGACCCAGTACTTC. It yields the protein CASSFRAGGLETQYF.